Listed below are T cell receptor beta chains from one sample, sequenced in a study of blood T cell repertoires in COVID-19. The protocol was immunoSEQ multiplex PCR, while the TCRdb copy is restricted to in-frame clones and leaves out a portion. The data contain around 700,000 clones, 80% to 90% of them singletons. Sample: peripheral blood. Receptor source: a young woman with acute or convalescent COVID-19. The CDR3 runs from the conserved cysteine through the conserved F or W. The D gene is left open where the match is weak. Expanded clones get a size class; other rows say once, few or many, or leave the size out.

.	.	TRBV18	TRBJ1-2	TGTGCCAGCTCACCATCAATGAGGGCGGGTGATGGCTACACCTTC	CASSPSMRAGDGYTF
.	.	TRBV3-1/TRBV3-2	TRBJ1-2	TGTGCCAGCAGCCAAGATCTCGGCCAGGTGTTCACCTTC	CASSQDLGQVFTF
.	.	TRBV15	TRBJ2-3	TGTGCCACCAGGGGCCCCCGCTCGGATACGCAGTATTTT	CATRGPRSDTQYF
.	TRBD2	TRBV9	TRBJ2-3	TGTGCCAGCAGCGTAGAGAGGGGCGGGGGTTGGACAGATACGCAGTATTTT	CASSVERGGGWTDTQYF
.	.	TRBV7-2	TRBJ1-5	TGTGCCAGCAGCCTCAGGGGTAGCAATCAGCCCCAGCATTTT	CASSLRGSNQPQHF
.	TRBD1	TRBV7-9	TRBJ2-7	TGTGCCAGCAGCGGACAGGGGACAGGCGATTCCTACGAGCAGTACTTC	CASSGQGTGDSYEQYF
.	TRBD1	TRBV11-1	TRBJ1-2	TGTGCCAGCAGCTCGACAGGGCTCCGTGGCTACACCTTC	CASSSTGLRGYTF
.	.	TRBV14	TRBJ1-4	TGTGCCAGCAGCCAAGAAAGGTTGAGACAGGCTAATGAAAAACTGTTTTTT	CASSQERLRQANEKLFF
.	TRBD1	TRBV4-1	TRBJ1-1	TGCGCCAGCAGCCACAACAGGGGTGCTGAAGCTTTCTTT	CASSHNRGAEAFF
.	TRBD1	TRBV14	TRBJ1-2	TGTGCCAGCAGCCAGCTTGGGACAGGGTTAAACTATGGCTACACCTTC	CASSQLGTGLNYGYTF
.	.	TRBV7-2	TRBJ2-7	TGTGCCAGCAGCTTAGAGGCCGGGTCCGAGCAGTACTTC	CASSLEAGSEQYF
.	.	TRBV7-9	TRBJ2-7	TGTGCCAGCAGCTTAGGTCGACAGTCTTCCTACGAGCAGTACTTC	CASSLGRQSSYEQYF
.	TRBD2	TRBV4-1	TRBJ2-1	TGCGCCAGCAGCCAGACTAGCGGGGGCTCCTACAATGAGCAGTTCTTC	CASSQTSGGSYNEQFF
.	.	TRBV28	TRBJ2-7	TGTGCCAGCAGTTTCAGGGTAAGCTCCTACGAGCAGTACTTC	CASSFRVSSYEQYF
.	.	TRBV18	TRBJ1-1	TGTGCCAGCTCGCCAAAACAGCTTTCGAACACTGAAGCTTTCTTT	CASSPKQLSNTEAFF
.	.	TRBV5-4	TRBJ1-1	TGTGCCAGCAGCAACCCTAGGGAGGCGGGGTTCTTGAACACTGAAGCTTTCTTT	CASSNPREAGFLNTEAFF
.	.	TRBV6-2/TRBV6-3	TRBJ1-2	TGTGCCAGCAGTTACCTGGGCTTCTATGGCTACACCTTC	CASSYLGFYGYTF
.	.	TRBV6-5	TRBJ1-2	TGTGCCATCAGGCGCGGCTATGGCTACACCTTC	CAIRRGYGYTF
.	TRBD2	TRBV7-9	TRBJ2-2	TGTGCCAGCAGCTTATCTAGCGGTCTCGGGGAGCTGTTTTTT	CASSLSSGLGELFF
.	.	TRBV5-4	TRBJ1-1	TGTGCCAGCAGCTTTTCGGGGAGAGGCGGCGGTTTTGGTTTCTTT	CASSFSGRGGGFGFF
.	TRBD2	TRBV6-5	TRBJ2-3	TGTGCCAGCAGCCAACTAGCGGGGGGGCAAGATACGCAGTATTTT	CASSQLAGGQDTQYF
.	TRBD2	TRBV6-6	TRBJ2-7	TGTGCCAGCAGTTACTCTTCCAGCGGGACCTACGAGCAGTACTTC	CASSYSSSGTYEQYF
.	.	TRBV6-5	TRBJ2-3	TGTGCCAGCAGTTACACCCCGGGGTCCCGCACAGATACGCAGTATTTT	CASSYTPGSRTDTQYF
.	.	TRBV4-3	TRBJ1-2	TGCGCCAGCAGCCAAGCCGAGGGGGTAGGGGTCGACTATGGCTACACCTTC	CASSQAEGVGVDYGYTF
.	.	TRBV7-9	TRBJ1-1	TGTGCCAGCAGCTACATTACAGGGAACACTGAAGCTTTCTTT	CASSYITGNTEAFF
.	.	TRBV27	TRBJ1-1	TGTGCCAGCAGAAAGGAGCTGCCTGACACTGAAGCTTTCTTT	CASRKELPDTEAFF
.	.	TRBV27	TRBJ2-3	TGTGCCAGCAGCTCGGGGAACAATCGAGATACGCAGTATTTT	CASSSGNNRDTQYF
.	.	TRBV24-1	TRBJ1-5	TGTGCCACCAGTGATTTCTTTAGCAATCAGCCCCAGCATTTT	CATSDFFSNQPQHF
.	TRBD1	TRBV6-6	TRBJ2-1	TGTGCCACTGACCCGGGGACAGTTAACAATGAGCAGTTCTTC	CATDPGTVNNEQFF
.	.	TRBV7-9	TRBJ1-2	TGTGCCAGCAGCCGGCCTTTCGGACAAAACTATGGCTACACCTTC	CASSRPFGQNYGYTF
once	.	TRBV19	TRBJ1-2	TGTGCCAGTAGTATCAGAGGGAATGGCTACACCTTC	CASSIRGNGYTF
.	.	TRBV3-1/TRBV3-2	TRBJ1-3	TGTGCCAGCAGCCACACTACGTCTGGAAACACCATATATTTT	CASSHTTSGNTIYF
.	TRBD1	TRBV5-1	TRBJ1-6	TGCGCCAGCCGGGACAGGTCCAATTCACCCCTCCACTTT	CASRDRSNSPLHF
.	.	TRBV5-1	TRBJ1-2	TGCGCCAGCAGCTTGGTCAGGGAAGTGATAGGCTACACCTTC	CASSLVREVIGYTF
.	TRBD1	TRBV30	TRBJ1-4	TGTGCCTGGACAGGGGGCTCAGCTAATGAAAAACTGTTTTTT	CAWTGGSANEKLFF
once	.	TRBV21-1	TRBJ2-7	TGTGCCAGCAGCAAATTTCCCATACAGCCTCAGACCCCCTACGAGCAGTACTTC	CASSKFPIQPQTPYEQYF
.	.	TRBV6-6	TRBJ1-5	TGTGCCAGCAGGTTCAGGGGTGGCAATCAGCCCCAGCATTTT	CASRFRGGNQPQHF
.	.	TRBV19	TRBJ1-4	TGTGCCAGTAGTATCACGAGGGAAAAACTGTTTTTT	CASSITREKLFF
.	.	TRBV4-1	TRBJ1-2	TGCGCCAGCAGCCAAGTAATAACAGATTATGGCTACACCTTC	CASSQVITDYGYTF
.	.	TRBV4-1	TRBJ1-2	TGCGCCAGCAGCCAAGATGAGGGTTTGTGGTTCTCGAATGGCTACACCTTC	CASSQDEGLWFSNGYTF
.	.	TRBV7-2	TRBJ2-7	TGTGCCAGCAGCTTATCGCCCAGCTCCTACGAGCAGTACTTC	CASSLSPSSYEQYF
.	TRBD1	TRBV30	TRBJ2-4	TGTGCCTGGAGTGCCCCCGGGGGACAGGGGAACATTCAGTACTTC	CAWSAPGGQGNIQYF
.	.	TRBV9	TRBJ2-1	TGTGCCAGCAGCCCCACAGGGAATTTCCCCTACAATGAGCAGTTCTTC	CASSPTGNFPYNEQFF
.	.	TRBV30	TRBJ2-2	TGTGCCTGGTCCGGAGCATGGACCGGGGAGCTGTTTTTT	CAWSGAWTGELFF
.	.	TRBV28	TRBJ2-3	TGTGCCAGCAGTTTGGGCGGCGGGACAGCCTCTACAGATACGCAGTATTTT	CASSLGGGTASTDTQYF
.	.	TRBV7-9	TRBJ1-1	TGTGCCAGCAGCTTGGGGGGGTTCAGGGCCAGACACACTGAAGCTTTCTTT	CASSLGGFRARHTEAFF
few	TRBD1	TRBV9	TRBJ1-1	TGTGCCAGCAGCGACGGGACAGGGGGCGCTGAAGCTTTCTTT	CASSDGTGGAEAFF
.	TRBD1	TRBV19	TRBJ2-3	TGTGCCAGTAGTATTCTTCGACAGGGAGCAGATACGCAGTATTTT	CASSILRQGADTQYF
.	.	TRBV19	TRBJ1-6	TGTGCCACTGCGCTACGGGTGCATAATTCACCCCTCCACTTT	CATALRVHNSPLHF
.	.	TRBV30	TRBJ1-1	TGTGCCTGGAGTGCAGGGGTTGTTCGTTCTGAAGCTTTCTTT	CAWSAGVVRSEAFF
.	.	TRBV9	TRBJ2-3	TGTGCCAGCAGCGAGGGGGTAGCGCCAGATACGCAGTATTTT	CASSEGVAPDTQYF
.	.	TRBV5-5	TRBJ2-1	TGTGCCAGCAGCTTGATCACAGGGCAGAGCTACAATGAGCAGTTCTTC	CASSLITGQSYNEQFF
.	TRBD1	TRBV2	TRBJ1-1	TGTGCCAGCATCAAGACAGGGGGCTCCAGAGGCGAAGCTTTCTTT	CASIKTGGSRGEAFF
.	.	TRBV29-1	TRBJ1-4	TGCAGCGTCAAAAAAACTAATGAAAAACTGTTTTTT	CSVKKTNEKLFF
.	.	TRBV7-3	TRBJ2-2	TGTGCCAGCAGCCCGACGGGTACCGGGGAGCTGTTTTTT	CASSPTGTGELFF
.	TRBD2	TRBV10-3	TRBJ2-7	TGTGCCACCAGGGGGCTAGCGGGGGGTCCCTACGAGCAGTACTTC	CATRGLAGGPYEQYF
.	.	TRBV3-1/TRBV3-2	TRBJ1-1	TGTGCCAGCAGCTCTCGGGGTAGCACTGAAGCTTTCTTT	CASSSRGSTEAFF